The 23 T cell receptor beta chains presented below share a single source sample, sequenced in a study of early T cells in non-severe SARS-CoV-2 infection. TCRdb itself ran the 5' RACE reads through MiXCR, one entry per CDR3 protein. The sample includes roughly 100,000 distinct CDR3 sequences, approximately 12% of them seen just once. Sequenced material: whole blood, taken at baseline. These receptors all come from an adult who was a healthcare worker with PCR-confirmed SARS-CoV-2 infection or an uninfected control (not recorded which).

Here the CDR3 reads CSANPTGIYEQYF. CDR3 sequence (DNA): TGCAGTGCCAACCCCACGGGCATCTACGAGCAGTACTTC. The chain couples TRBV20-1 to TRBJ2-7; D not certain. V lost 6 bases to trimming and J lost 3 bases, with 15 bases between them. CDR3 length: 13 amino acids. CDR1 and CDR2 from the germline V gene are DFQATT and SNEGSKA (reference sequence).

At least ten counts were recorded for this clonotype. The V call is TRBV7-6, the J call TRBJ2-3; D not certain. Deletions cut 1 base from V and 4 bases from J, with 15 bases between. There are 16 residues in the CDR3. The germline V gene has CDR1 SGHVS and CDR2 FNYEAQ. CDR3 loop: CASSLENPRAADTQYF. The CDR3 DNA is TGTGCCAGCAGCTTAGAGAACCCCCGGGCTGCAGATACGCAGTATTTT.

This clonotype came up many times. The CDR3 nucleotides are TGTGCCATCAGCCCGAGGGGGGGGTCCGATGAGCAGTTCTTC. Its protein product is CAISPRGGSDEQFF. The rearrangement joins TRBV10-3 to TRBJ2-1; D might be TRBD2 (7 bases). V was cut by 6 bases and J by 8 bases, with 17 bases left in between. The germline V gene encodes CDR1 ENHRY and CDR2 SYGVKD. The length of the CDR3 is 14 residues.

In its sample, this clonotype was seen many times. V gene TRBV13 combines with J gene TRBJ2-1, with 12 bases identical to TRBD2. This CDR3 is 18 amino acids long. V shed 6 bases and J 0 bases; nucleotides not matched to a gene: 9. Looked up from germline, CDR1 is PRHDT and CDR2 is FYEKMQ (reference sequence). The CDR3 sequence: CASRMTSGGPSSYNEQFF. CDR3 DNA sequence: TGTGCCAGCAGGATGACTAGCGGGGGCCCGAGCTCCTACAATGAGCAGTTCTTC. Full variable domain (missing parts from reference TRBV13 and TRBJ2-1): AAGVIQSPRHLIKEKRETATLKCYPIPRHDTVYWYQQGPGQDPQFLISFYEKMQSDKGSIPDRFSAQQFSDYHSELNMSSLELGDSALYFCASRMTSGGPSSYNEQFFGPGTRLTVL.

In this sample, this clonotype turned up a few times. V and J are TRBV24-1 and TRBJ1-1; unclear D gene. V lost 2 bases to trimming and J lost 7 bases, with 10 bases between them. CDR3 length: 13 amino acids. Germline values: CDR1 KGHDR, CDR2 SFDVKD. This chain's CDR3 is CATSDWRGIEAFF. CDR3 in DNA: TGTGCCACCAGTGATTGGCGGGGTATTGAAGCTTTCTTT.

This clonotype came up many times. The V and J genes are TRBV28 and TRBJ2-1, with 12 bases matching TRBD2. With 4 bases clipped from V and 7 bases from J, the junction kept 5 bases outside the gene matches. The CDR3 runs 15 residues. The germline gives CDR1 MDHEN, CDR2 SYDVKM. The DNA of the CDR3 is TGTGCCAGCAGTTCGACTAGCGGGGGCCGGAATGAGCAGTTCTTC. Translating gives CASSSTSGGRNEQFF.

The chain has TRBV6-1 and TRBJ2-7; 11 positions agree with TRBD1. Germline CDR1 and CDR2: MNHNS and SASEGT. The CDR3 length is 15 residues. V dropped 2 bases and J dropped 3; count of bases not matched to a gene: 3. CDR3 nucleotide sequence: TGTGCCAGCAGTGAAAGTGGGACAGGGGGCTACGAGCAGTACTTC. Residues: CASSESGTGGYEQYF.

The gene calls are TRBV6-5 and TRBJ2-2, with D hard to call. Germline CDR1 is MNHEY and CDR2 is SVGAGI. Between the trimmed V and J ends, which lost 6 bases and 0 bases, there was a span of 14 bases. The CDR3 is 16 residues long. This chain's CDR3 is CASRMTPTSNTGELFF. Written as DNA, the CDR3 is TGTGCCAGCAGGATGACCCCTACGTCGAACACCGGGGAGCTGTTTTTT.

This clonotype appeared a few times. The chain is built from TRBV5-1 and TRBJ2-5, with D unresolved. Germline V gives CDR1 SGHRS, CDR2 YFSETQ. Trimming took off 2 bases at V and 7 bases at J, with 9 bases between the two ends. The CDR3 is 12 residues long. This chain's CDR3 is CASSLSSGTQYF. CDR3 DNA: TGCGCCAGCAGCTTAAGTAGTGGGACCCAGTACTTC.

This clonotype came up many times. The chain has TRBV7-3 and TRBJ2-1; 7 bases agree with TRBD1. The germline V gene has CDR1 SGHTA and CDR2 FQGTGA. After removal of 5 bases from V and 7 bases from J, the junction contained 8 bases not matched to a gene. The CDR3 sequence is 14 residues long. As DNA, the CDR3 is TGTGCCAGCAGCCCCTCGACAGGGTGGAATGAGCAGTTCTTC. Its translation is CASSPSTGWNEQFF.

The V call is TRBV7-3, the J call TRBJ2-2, with 10 bases aligning to TRBD2. Unmatched junction bases numbered 7, after V lost 2 bases and J lost 7 bases. This CDR3 is built from 16 residues. Per the germline V gene, CDR1 is SGHTA and CDR2 is FQGTGA. CDR3 residues: CASSLEAGGPDGELFF. For the CDR3, the DNA is TGTGCCAGCAGCTTAGAAGCGGGAGGGCCCGACGGGGAGCTGTTTTTT. Together with reference TRBV7-3 and TRBJ2-2, the CDR3 gives the full variable domain: GAGVSQTPSNKVTEKGKYVELRCDPISGHTALYWYRQSLGQGPEFLIYFQGTGAADDSGLPNDRFFAVRPEGSVSTLKIQRTERGDSAVYLCASSLEAGGPDGELFFGEGSRLTVL.

In the case of this clonotype: Germline and junction disagree at one end, which may indicate a read error. The chain couples TRBV7-7 to TRBJ2-2; no reliable D call. Germline CDR1 reads SSHAT; CDR2 reads FNYEAQ (reference sequence). This CDR3 has 13 amino acids. The chain's CDR3 is CASSFASTGELFF. The CDR3 DNA reads as TGTGCTAGCAGCTTTGCGAGCACCGGGGAGCTGTTTTTT.

This clonotype was counted only a few times. The rearrangement links TRBV20-1 to TRBJ1-6, with TRBD1 as a possible D gene (5 bases). This CDR3 contains 19 residues. Germline V CDR1 and CDR2: DFQATT, SNEGSKA (reference sequence). Deletions cut 3 bases from V and 7 bases from J, with 28 bases between. This CDR3 is CSARVGSGRKVGANSPLHF. CDR3 bases: TGCAGTGCTAGGGTTGGCTCAGGGAGAAAAGTTGGGGCCAATTCACCCCTCCACTTT.

In its sample, this clonotype was seen many times. J is TRBJ2-1 and V is TRBV7-2; TRBD1 might be the D (5 bases). This CDR3 has 13 amino acids. The germline CDR1 and CDR2 sequences are SGHTA and FQGNSA. The V end lost 1 base, the J end lost 10 bases, and 11 bases lay between the germline ends. The CDR3 nucleotides are TGTGCCAGCAGCTTAGGGACAAGATGGGAGCAGTTCTTC. Amino acid sequence: CASSLGTRWEQFF. The full variable domain, in which reference TRBV7-2 and TRBJ2-1 provide the parts outside the CDR3, is GAGVSQSPSNKVTEKGKDVELRCDPISGHTALYWYRQSLGQGLEFLIYFQGNSAPDKSGLPSDRFSAERTGGSVSTLTIQRTQQEDSAVYLCASSLGTRWEQFFGPGTRLTVL.

This clonotype was observed a few times. The chain uses TRBV5-1 and TRBJ2-7; perhaps TRBD2 as D (6 bases). V lost 0 bases to trimming and J lost 5 bases, with 15 bases between them. Germline CDR1 reads SGHRS; CDR2 reads YFSETQ. The CDR3 is made up of 15 amino acids. The DNA of the CDR3 is TGCGCCAGCAGCTTGGAAGGCCTAGCGTTCGACGAGCAGTACTTC. Its translation is CASSLEGLAFDEQYF.

This clonotype has only a few counts. The chain has TRBV11-3 and TRBJ1-2; tentatively, D is TRBD1 (6 bases). V lost 5 bases, J lost 5 bases, and 12 bases lay in between. Germline-derived CDR1 and CDR2 are SGHNT and YENEEA. The CDR3 runs to 13 residues. The chain's CDR3 is CASSHRDGYGYTF. The CDR3, as DNA: TGTGCCAGCAGCCACAGGGATGGGTATGGCTACACCTTC.

This clonotype came up many times. This rearrangement joins TRBV7-6 to TRBJ1-1, with D perhaps matching TRBD1 (6 bases). Deletions cut 1 base from V and 1 base from J, with 16 bases between. The germline V gene encodes CDR1 SGHVS and CDR2 FNYEAQ. This CDR3 region has 17 residues. CDR3 DNA sequence: TGTGCCAGCAGCTTAGAAGGCGGGGGGGCCTCGAACACTGAAGCTTTCTTT. Translating it yields CASSLEGGGASNTEAFF.

The gene calls are TRBV20-1 and TRBJ1-1; D is ambiguous. V was cut by 3 bases and J by 8 bases, with 10 bases left in between. This CDR3 spans 11 amino acids. CDR1 is DFQATT, CDR2 SNEGSKA, per germline (reference sequence). CDR3 protein: CSASMGFEAFF. CDR3 nucleotides: TGCAGTGCTAGTATGGGATTCGAAGCTTTCTTT.

Worth noting for this clonotype: The DNA is omitted, as the CDR3 cannot be located on it reliably, and the CDR3 follows TCRdb's listing. This CDR3 is CASSTSRDTDYEQYF. J is TRBJ2-7 and V is TRBV12-3 or TRBV12-4; TRBD1 is the table's D call and was not checked against the DNA. Including both end residues, the CDR3 is 15 amino acids long.

At least ten counts were recorded for this clonotype. CDR3 DNA: TGCGCCAGCAGCGAAGGGGGTTTAAGTAGGACCGGGGAGCTGTTTTTT. Translation: CASSEGGLSRTGELFF. The V gene is TRBV4-1, the J gene TRBJ2-2; possible D gene TRBD1, 6 bases. CDR3 length equals 16 residues. Germline CDR1 MGHRA, CDR2 YSYEKL. V was pared by 5 bases and J by 5 bases, with 18 bases between.

The chain carries TRBV6-2 or TRBV6-3 and TRBJ1-5; D not certain. V shed 2 bases and J shed 7 bases, with 12 bases lying between them. The germline V gene encodes CDR1 MNHEY and CDR2 SVGEGT. The CDR3 is 14 amino acids. CDR3 sequence reads: CASSYDRVGQPQHF. CDR3 bases: TGTGCCAGCAGTTACGATAGGGTTGGACAGCCCCAGCATTTT.

CDR3 sequence: CASSQGADAEAFF. The CDR3 DNA sequence: TGTGCCAGCAGCCAGGGGGCAGACGCTGAAGCTTTCTTT. The chain joins TRBV11-2 to TRBJ1-1, with 8 positions matching TRBD1. Germline V lookup: CDR1 SGHAT, CDR2 FQNNGV. The V segment lost 5 bases and the J segment 6 bases; nucleotides outside the gene matches: 5. This CDR3 has 13 amino acids.

This chain links TRBV3-1 with TRBJ1-6, with TRBD1 matching over 7 bases. The trim removed 4 bases at V and 2 bases at J, leaving 5 bases unmatched. Germline lookup yields CDR1 LGHDT and CDR2 YNNKEL (reference sequence). This CDR3 contains 16 residues. CDR3 DNA sequence: TGTGCCAGCAGCCGTATTGGGACAGCCTATAATTCACCCCTCCACTTT. This encodes CASSRIGTAYNSPLHF.